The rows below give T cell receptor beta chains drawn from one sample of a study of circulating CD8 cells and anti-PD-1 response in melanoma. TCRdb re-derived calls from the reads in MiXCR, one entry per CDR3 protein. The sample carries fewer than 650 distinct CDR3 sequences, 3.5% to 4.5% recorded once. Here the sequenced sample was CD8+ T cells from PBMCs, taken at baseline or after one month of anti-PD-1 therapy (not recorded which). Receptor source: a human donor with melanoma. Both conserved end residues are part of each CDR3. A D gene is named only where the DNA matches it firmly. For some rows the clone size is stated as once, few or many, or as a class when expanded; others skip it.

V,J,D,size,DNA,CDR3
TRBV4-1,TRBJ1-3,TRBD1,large,TGCGCCAGCAGCCAAGTAGGGACAGGGGGCTACGGAAACACCATATATTTT,CASSQVGTGGYGNTIYF
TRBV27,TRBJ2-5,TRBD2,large,TGTGCCAGCAGTTTATCGGGGGGGCAAGAGACCCAGTACTTC,CASSLSGGQETQYF
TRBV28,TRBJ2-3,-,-,TGTGCCAGCAGTTTCGTGACCCACACCTCCACAGATACGCAGTATTTT,CASSFVTHTSTDTQYF
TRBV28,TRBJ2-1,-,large,TGTGCCAGCAGTTTGGGGGAGAGGATTTACAATGAGCAGTTCTTC,CASSLGERIYNEQFF
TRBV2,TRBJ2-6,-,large,TGTGCCAGTGAGGCGAGGCCTGGGGCCAACGTCCTGACTTTC,CASEARPGANVLTF
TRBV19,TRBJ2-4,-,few,TGTGCCAGTACCCCAACCAGCACGTTTAGCAAAAACATTCAGTACTTC,CASTPTSTFSKNIQYF
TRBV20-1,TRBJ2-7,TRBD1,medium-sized,TGCAGTGCCCTGACAGGGGGCCTGTACGAGCAGTACTTC,CSALTGGLYEQYF
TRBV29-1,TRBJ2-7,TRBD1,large,TGCAGCGTCATGACAGGGGATACCTACGAGCAGTACTTC,CSVMTGDTYEQYF
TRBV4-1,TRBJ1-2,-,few,TGCGCCAGCAGCCAAGATCGACCCACTGGCTACACCTTC,CASSQDRPTGYTF
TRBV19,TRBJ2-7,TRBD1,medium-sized,TGTGCCAGTAGTATGGGACAGATAGCCTACGAGCAGTACTTC,CASSMGQIAYEQYF
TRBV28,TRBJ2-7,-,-,TGCGCCAGCAGTCCACTCTACGAGCAGTACTTC,CASSPLYEQYF
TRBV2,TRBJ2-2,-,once,TGTGCCAGCAGCGCCGGGACTGGCGGCATCGGGGAGCTGTTTTTT,CASSAGTGGIGELFF
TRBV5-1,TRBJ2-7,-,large,TGCGCCAGCAGCCCTGGGACATGGGAGCAGTACTTC,CASSPGTWEQYF
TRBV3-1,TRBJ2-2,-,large,TGTGCCAGCAGCCAAGTTCCCGTTGGATGGCTTACGAACACCGGGGAGCTGTTTTTT,CASSQVPVGWLTNTGELFF
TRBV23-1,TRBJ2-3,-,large,TGCGCCAGCACCCGAGGTAGAGGGGATACGCAGTATTTT,CASTRGRGDTQYF
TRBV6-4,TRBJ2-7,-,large,TGTGCCAGCAGTGACTCCGGGGACTCCTACGAGCAGTACTTC,CASSDSGDSYEQYF
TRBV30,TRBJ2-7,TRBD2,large,TGTGCCTGGAGTGTACCCGCTAGCGGGGGTTACGAGCAGTACTTC,CAWSVPASGGYEQYF
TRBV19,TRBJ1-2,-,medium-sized,TGTGCCAGTAGTAACGACCGGGGGAATAGCTATGGCTACACCTTC,CASSNDRGNSYGYTF
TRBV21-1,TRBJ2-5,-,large,TGTGCCAGCAGCGAACCCGGGGATCAAGAGACCCAGTACTTC,CASSEPGDQETQYF
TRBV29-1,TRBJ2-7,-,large,TGCAGCGTTGGGAAACAGAACGAGCAGTACTTC,CSVGKQNEQYF
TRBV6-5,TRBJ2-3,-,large,TGTGCCAGCAGCCTCCAGAGCACAGATACGCAGTATTTT,CASSLQSTDTQYF
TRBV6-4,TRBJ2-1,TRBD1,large,TGTGCCAGCAGCGCTAAGGGGGGGACAGGGGAGCAGTTCTTC,CASSAKGGTGEQFF
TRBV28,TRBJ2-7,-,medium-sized,TGTGCCAGCAGTTCAACTACTCCGGGGACCCAGGAGGACGAGCAGTACTTC,CASSSTTPGTQEDEQYF
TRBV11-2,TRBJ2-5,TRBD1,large,TGTGCCAGCAGCTTACTGACAGGGGCGGTCGGAGAGACCCAGTACTTC,CASSLLTGAVGETQYF
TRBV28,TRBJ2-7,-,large,TGTGCCAGCAGTCCTCTTGACCTGGGGGTTTCCTACGAGCAGTACTTC,CASSPLDLGVSYEQYF
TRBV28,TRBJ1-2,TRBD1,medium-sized,TGTGCCAGCAGCCTCTTCACAGGGGCATGGGGCTACACCTTC,CASSLFTGAWGYTF
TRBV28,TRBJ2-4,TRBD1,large,TGTGCCAGCAGTCTAGAGACAGGGGTAAACATTCAGTACTTC,CASSLETGVNIQYF
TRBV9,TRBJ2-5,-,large,TGTGCCAGCAGCCCTCAGACCGGACAAGAGACCCAGTACTTC,CASSPQTGQETQYF
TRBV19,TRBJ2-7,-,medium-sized,TGTGCCAGTAGTATCGCCGAGGGGGTCTACGAGCAGTACTTC,CASSIAEGVYEQYF
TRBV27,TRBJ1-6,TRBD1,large,TGTGCCAGCAGGCCGACAGGGCCAAGGTCACCCCTCCACTTT,CASRPTGPRSPLHF
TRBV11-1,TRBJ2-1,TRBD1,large,TGTGCCAGCAGATCAACCGGGACAGCCTACAATGAGCAGTTCTTC,CASRSTGTAYNEQFF
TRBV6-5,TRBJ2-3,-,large,TGTGCCAGCAGCACCGACAGGATCGGGTTGACAGATACGCAGTATTTT,CASSTDRIGLTDTQYF
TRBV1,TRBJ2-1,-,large,TGCACCAGCAGCCATCCAGGGGGTTCAAAAGGCCCCTACAATGAGCAGTTCTTC,CTSSHPGGSKGPYNEQFF
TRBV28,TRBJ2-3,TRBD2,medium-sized,TGTGCCAGCACCCTACTAGCGGGGGAGACAGATACGCAGTATTTT,CASTLLAGETDTQYF
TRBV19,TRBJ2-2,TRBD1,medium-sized,TGTGCCAGTAGTATCGGGACAGGGGAAGGCACCGGGGAGCTGTTTTTT,CASSIGTGEGTGELFF
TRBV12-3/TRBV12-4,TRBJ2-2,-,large,TGTGCCAGCAGTGCGGGACATACCGGGGAGCTGTTTTTT,CASSAGHTGELFF
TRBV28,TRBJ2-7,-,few,TGTGCCAGCAGTTTTACAGCCTACGAGCAGTACTTC,CASSFTAYEQYF
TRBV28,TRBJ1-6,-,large,TGTGCCAGCAGTTTTGCTGCCGGGGCTGGGGATTCACCCCTCCACTTT,CASSFAAGAGDSPLHF